This TCR beta chain was found in a study of chemoradiotherapy in HPV16-positive cancers. This table comes from immunoSEQ multiplex PCR, and its TCRdb copy is limited to in-frame clones, with some not included. The data contain roughly 16,000 clones, more than 70% of them singletons. The CDR3 consists of 12 residues. Per the germline V gene, CDR1 is GTSNPN and CDR2 is SVGIG (reference sequence). The ends were cut back, 2 bases at V and 5 bases at J, with 6 bases in the middle. Sample acquisition took place from a patient who underwent chemoradiotherapy. This chain uses TRBV30 with TRBJ2-2; D is unclear. The TCR was taken from a human donor with HPV-associated anogenital cancer. The CDR3, as DNA: TGTGCCTGGAGTATTGGGACCGGGGAGCTGTTTTTT. Protein sequence: CAWSIGTGELFF.